This T cell receptor beta chain comes out of a study of CD8 T cells in Susac syndrome. In the study overall: Of the sequenced Susac syndrome patients, more than 5 had active disease and under 10 were in remission.

An input of about 0.5 to 1 ug of RNA was subjected to reverse transcription using random hexamers. TCR beta CDR3 was amplified by immunoSEQ multiplex PCR. This amplification extended across 54 Vbeta and 13 Jbeta segments. TCRdb used MiXCR to reprocess the immunoSEQ multiplex PCR reads, holding one entry per CDR3 protein. The sample lists about 240,000 distinct CDR3 sequences, around 96% occurring once. Trimming pared 0 bases from V and 7 bases from J, leaving 18 bases between. Per germline, CDR1 DFQATT and CDR2 SNEGSKA (reference sequence). CDR3 length equals 15 residues. Sequencing of TCR beta was performed on blood CD8+ and CD4+ T cells. Both CD4+ and CD8+ T cells were negatively isolated, and TEMRA cells underwent FACS enrichment.

The source is a human donor with Susac syndrome. The rearrangement joins TRBV20-1 to TRBJ1-2; D might be TRBD1 (5 bases). Sequenced sample: CD4+ T cells from PBMCs. CDR3 sequence (DNA): TGCAGTGCTAGAGATCGGTGGTGGGAGGGGTCTGGCTACACCTTC. It codes for CSARDRWWEGSGYTF.